A selection of T cell receptor beta chains follows, all from one sample in a study of T cell responses to AZD1222 COVID-19 vaccine. Repertoires were generated with immunoSEQ multiplex PCR, while TCRdb's copy carries only in-frame clones and drops some. This table holds about 100,000 clones, 70% to 90% found once. This specimen consisted of peripheral blood, obtained on day 0 of AZD1222 vaccination. The receptors were gathered from an adult in good health. CDR3s include the opening cysteine and the closing phenylalanine or tryptophan. D genes are given only for firm matches. Rows give clone size only sometimes, using once, few, many, or a class for an expanded clone.

>.|TRBJ1-1|.|TRBV3-1/TRBV3-2
CASSRVMNTEAFF
TGTGCCAGCAGCCGGGTCATGAACACTGAAGCTTTCTTT
>.|TRBJ1-1|.|TRBV11-2
CASSLELGRMNTEAFF
TGTGCCAGCAGCTTAGAACTGGGCCGGATGAACACTGAAGCTTTCTTT
>TRBD1|TRBJ1-2|once|TRBV19
CASSGTGNYGYTF
TGTGCCAGTAGCGGGACAGGGAACTATGGCTACACCTTC
>TRBD1|TRBJ1-1|once|TRBV25-1
CASSGGDRGHTEAFF
TGTGCCAGCAGTGGGGGAGACAGGGGTCACACTGAAGCTTTCTTT
>TRBD2|TRBJ2-5|.|TRBV9
CASSKLAGEDETQYF
TGTGCCAGCAGTAAGTTAGCGGGAGAGGATGAGACCCAGTACTTC
>TRBD1|TRBJ2-2|.|TRBV19
CASSVRQGAGELFF
TGTGCCAGTAGTGTTCGACAGGGGGCCGGGGAGCTGTTTTTT
>.|TRBJ1-4|.|TRBV3-1/TRBV3-2
CASRNRDTITNEKLFF
TGTGCCAGCCGGAACCGGGACACGATAACTAATGAAAAACTGTTTTTT
>.|TRBJ1-5|.|TRBV6-5
CASSLTGLHQPQHF
TGTGCCAGCAGTTTAACAGGGCTCCATCAGCCCCAGCATTTT
>TRBD1|TRBJ2-1|.|TRBV2
CASIPGQGWQFF
TGTGCCAGCATTCCTGGACAGGGGTGGCAGTTCTTC
>TRBD2|TRBJ2-1|.|TRBV5-1
CASSLGSAGAYNEQFF
TGTGCCAGCAGCTTGGGCTCAGCGGGAGCCTACAATGAGCAGTTCTTC
>.|TRBJ2-2|.|TRBV7-3
CASSLRPNTGELFF
TGTGCCAGCAGCTTAAGGCCTAACACCGGGGAGCTGTTTTTT
>.|TRBJ1-3|.|TRBV5-5
CASSLATGAGNTIYF
TGTGCCAGCAGCTTGGCGACAGGTGCCGGAAACACCATATATTTT
>.|TRBJ1-5|.|TRBV5-6
CASSLGVHNQPQHF
TGTGCCAGCAGCTTGGGAGTTCACAATCAGCCCCAGCATTTT
>TRBD1|TRBJ1-1|.|TRBV5-1
CASSLAGGYTEAFF
TGTGCCAGCAGCTTGGCAGGGGGGTATACTGAAGCTTTCTTT
>.|TRBJ1-4|.|TRBV5-1
CASSLGDLRGYNEKLFF
TGCGCCAGCAGCTTGGGGGACTTGCGCGGGTATAATGAAAAACTGTTTTTT
>.|TRBJ2-2|.|TRBV5-4
CASRVDSHTGELFF
TGTGCCAGCAGGGTCGACAGTCACACCGGGGAGCTGTTTTTT
>.|TRBJ1-5|.|TRBV27
CASSPYREQPQHF
TGTGCCAGCAGTCCATACAGGGAACAGCCCCAGCATTTT
>TRBD2|TRBJ2-2|.|TRBV9
CASSGGLASASGELFF
TGTGCCAGCAGCGGGGGACTAGCATCGGCCAGCGGGGAGCTGTTTTTT
>.|TRBJ2-1|.|TRBV19
CASSESQGKQFF
TGTGCCAGTAGTGAAAGTCAGGGGAAGCAGTTCTTC
>TRBD1|TRBJ1-2|.|TRBV30
CAWSRDLRGTGGGYGYTF
TGTGCCTGGAGCCGGGACCTTAGAGGGACAGGGGGCGGCTATGGCTACACCTTC
>.|TRBJ1-5|.|TRBV7-8
CASSLEPAPYRNQPQHF
TGTGCCAGCAGCTTAGAACCGGCCCCATACCGTAATCAGCCCCAGCATTTT
>.|TRBJ2-6|.|TRBV16
CASSRQGLSGANVLTF
TGTGCCAGCAGCCGCCAGGGCCTCTCTGGGGCCAACGTCCTGACTTTC
>TRBD2|TRBJ2-5|once|TRBV7-3
CASSSSGPRETQYF
TGTGCCAGCAGCTCTAGCGGCCCCCGGGAGACCCAGTACTTC
>.|TRBJ2-1|few|TRBV19
CASSPGSTYNEQFF
TGTGCCAGTAGCCCGGGGTCAACTTACAATGAGCAGTTCTTC
>.|TRBJ2-2|few|TRBV7-9
CASSSGPGTGELFF
TGTGCCAGCAGTTCTGGACCAGGAACCGGGGAGCTGTTTTTT
>.|TRBJ2-4|.|TRBV4-2
CASSQDRASPIQYF
TGTGCCAGCAGCCAAGATAGAGCTAGTCCCATTCAGTACTTC
>.|TRBJ1-2|.|TRBV27
CASSLNGPARGAGFGYTF
TGTGCCAGCAGTTTAAACGGCCCAGCTCGAGGGGCCGGATTCGGCTACACCTTC
>.|TRBJ1-5|.|TRBV27
CASSLLGGRNQPQHF
TGTGCCAGCAGTTTATTGGGGGGACGCAATCAGCCCCAGCATTTT
>.|TRBJ1-5|.|TRBV7-2
CASSLHRVNQPQHF
TGTGCCAGCAGCCTGCACAGGGTCAATCAGCCCCAGCATTTT
>.|TRBJ2-1|.|TRBV6-1
CASSEGAAYNEQFF
TGTGCCAGCAGTGAAGGGGCAGCCTACAATGAGCAGTTCTTC
>TRBD1|TRBJ2-3|.|TRBV9
CASSSRGDRSTDTQYF
TGTGCCAGCAGCTCCAGAGGGGACAGAAGCACAGATACGCAGTATTTT
>.|TRBJ1-5|once|TRBV27
CASSFGLNQPQHF
TGTGCCAGCAGTTTCGGGCTAAATCAGCCCCAGCATTTT
>TRBD1|TRBJ2-7|.|TRBV12-5
CASGGTGVFEQYF
TGTGCTAGTGGGGGGACAGGGGTCTTCGAGCAGTACTTC
>.|TRBJ1-2|.|TRBV27
CASSFARNYGYTF
TGTGCCAGCAGTTTTGCTCGTAACTATGGCTACACCTTC